This note documents a single TCR beta chain sequence. The antigen is undetermined. Peptide-pool stimulation followed by sequencing identified expanded antigen-specific CD4+ clonotypes in the ViraFEST assay. It was after approximately 11 days of culture that CD4+ T cells were isolated. All participants had two doses of either the BNT162b2 or mRNA-1273 vaccine. None of these healthy vaccinees had been infected with SARS-CoV-2 before vaccination. A half-medium replacement with IL-2 medium was carried out on days 3 and 7. This sample is part of a study of vaccination effects on CD4 cells after COVID-19. As for the study in general: Post-vaccine draws lagged the second dose by a median of 72 days. Study-level findings and limits: Marked clonal contraction of both clone types appeared late after vaccination.

The V gene's germline CDR1 is KGHSH and CDR2 LQKENI. The CDR3 runs to 15 residues. V lost 6 bases to trimming and J lost 4 bases, with 18 bases between them. Clones were sequenced by immunoSEQ multiplex PCR, and TCRdb holds only the in-frame ones, with some missing. This table has tens of thousands of clones, around 80% appearing once. The chain carries TRBV18 and TRBJ1-2; D gene uncertain. The sample consisted of CD4+ T cells from PBMCs cultured with HCoV-229E spike peptides, taken after COVID-19 vaccination. The sequence came from a human donor who received a COVID-19 vaccine. CDR3 coding DNA: TGTGCCAGCTCGACCGGACCGGGAGATAGCTATGGCTACACCTTC. Its protein product is CASSTGPGDSYGYTF.